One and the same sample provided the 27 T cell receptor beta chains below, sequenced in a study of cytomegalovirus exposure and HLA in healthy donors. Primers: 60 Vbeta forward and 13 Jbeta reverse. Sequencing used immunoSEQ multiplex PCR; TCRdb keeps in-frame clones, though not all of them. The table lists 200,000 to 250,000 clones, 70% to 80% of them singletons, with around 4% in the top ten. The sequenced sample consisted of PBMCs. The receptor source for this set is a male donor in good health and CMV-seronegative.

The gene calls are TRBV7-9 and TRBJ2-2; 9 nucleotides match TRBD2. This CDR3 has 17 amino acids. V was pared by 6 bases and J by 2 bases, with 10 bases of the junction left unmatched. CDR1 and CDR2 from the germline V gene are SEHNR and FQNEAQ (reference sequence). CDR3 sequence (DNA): TGTGCCAGCAGTCCCGACGCTAGCGGGGTAAACACCGGGGAGCTGTTTTTT. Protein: CASSPDASGVNTGELFF. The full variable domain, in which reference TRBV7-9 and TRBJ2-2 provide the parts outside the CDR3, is DTGVSQNPRHKITKRGQNVTFRCDPISEHNRLYWYRQTLGQGPEFLTYFQNEAQLEKSRLLSDRFSAERPKGSFSTLEIQRTEQGDSAMYLCASSPDASGVNTGELFFGEGSRLTVL.

The CDR3 region is CASRTDRGDGYTF. As DNA, the CDR3 is TGTGCCAGCAGAACCGACAGGGGGGACGGCTACACCTTC. The chain employs TRBV28 and TRBJ1-2; TRBD1 matches at 9 bases. Trimming took 6 bases from V and 8 from J; bases not matched to a gene: 7. Germline CDR1 and CDR2: MDHEN and SYDVKM. This CDR3 spans 13 amino acids.

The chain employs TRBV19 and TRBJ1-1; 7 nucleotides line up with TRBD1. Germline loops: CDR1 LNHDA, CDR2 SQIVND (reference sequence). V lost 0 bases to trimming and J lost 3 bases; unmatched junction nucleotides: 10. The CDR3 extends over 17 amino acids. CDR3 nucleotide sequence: TGTGCCAGTAGTATAGATAGAGGGGGGACAGCGGACACTGAAGCTTTCTTT. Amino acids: CASSIDRGGTADTEAFF. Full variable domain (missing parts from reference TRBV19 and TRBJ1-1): DGGITQSPKYLFRKEGQNVTLSCEQNLNHDAMYWYRQDPGQGLRLIYYSQIVNDFQKGDIAEGYSVSREKKESFPLTVTSAQKNPTAFYLCASSIDRGGTADTEAFFGQGTRLTVV.

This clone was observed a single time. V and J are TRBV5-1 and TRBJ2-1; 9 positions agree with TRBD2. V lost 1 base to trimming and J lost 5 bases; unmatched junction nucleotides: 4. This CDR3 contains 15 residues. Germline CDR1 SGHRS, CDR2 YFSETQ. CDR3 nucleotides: TGCGCCAGCAGCTTGCCCGGGACTAGCAACAATGAGCAGTTCTTC. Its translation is CASSLPGTSNNEQFF.

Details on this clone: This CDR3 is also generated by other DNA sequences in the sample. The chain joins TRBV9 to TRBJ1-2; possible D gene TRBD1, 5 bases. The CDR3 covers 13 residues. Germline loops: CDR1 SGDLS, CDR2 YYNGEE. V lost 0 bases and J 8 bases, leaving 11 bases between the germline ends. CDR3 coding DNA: TGTGCCAGCAGCGTAGGGGGGGGTGACGGCTACACCTTC. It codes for CASSVGGGDGYTF.

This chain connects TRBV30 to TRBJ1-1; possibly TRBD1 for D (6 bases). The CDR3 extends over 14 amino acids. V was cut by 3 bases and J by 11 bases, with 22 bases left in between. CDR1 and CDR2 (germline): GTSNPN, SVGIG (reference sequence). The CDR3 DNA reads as TGTGCCTGGAGCCGAGAGACCCACAGGGTACAGGCTTTCTTT. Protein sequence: CAWSRETHRVQAFF. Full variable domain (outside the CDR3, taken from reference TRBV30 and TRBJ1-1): SQTIHQWPATLVQPVGSPLSLECTVEGTSNPNLYWYRQAAGRGLQLLFYSVGIGQISSEVPQNLSASRPQDRQFILSSKKLLLSDSGFYLCAWSRETHRVQAFFGQGTRLTVV.

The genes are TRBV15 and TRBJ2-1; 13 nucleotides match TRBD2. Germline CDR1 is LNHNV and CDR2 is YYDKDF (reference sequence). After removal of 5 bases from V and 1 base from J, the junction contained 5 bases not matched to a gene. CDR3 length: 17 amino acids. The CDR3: CATSVAGLAGSYNEQFF. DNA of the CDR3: TGTGCCACCAGCGTCGCGGGACTAGCGGGATCCTACAATGAGCAGTTCTTC.

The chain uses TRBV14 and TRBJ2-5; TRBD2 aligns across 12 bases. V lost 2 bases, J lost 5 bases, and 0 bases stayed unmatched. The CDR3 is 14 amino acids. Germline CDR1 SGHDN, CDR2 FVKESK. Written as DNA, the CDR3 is TGTGCCAGCAGCCAAACTAGCGGGAGGGAGACCCAGTACTTC. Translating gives CASSQTSGRETQYF.

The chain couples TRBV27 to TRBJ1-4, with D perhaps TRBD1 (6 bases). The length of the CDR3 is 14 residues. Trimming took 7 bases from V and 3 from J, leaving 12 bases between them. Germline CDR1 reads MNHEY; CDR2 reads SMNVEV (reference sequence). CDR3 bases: TGTGCCAGCACTTCCAACAGGGCTAATGAAAAACTGTTTTTT. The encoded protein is CASTSNRANEKLFF.

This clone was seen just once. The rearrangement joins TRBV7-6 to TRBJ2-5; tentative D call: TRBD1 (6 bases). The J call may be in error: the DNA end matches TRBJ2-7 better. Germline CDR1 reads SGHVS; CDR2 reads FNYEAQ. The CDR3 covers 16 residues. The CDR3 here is CASSLAGAGVGYEQYF. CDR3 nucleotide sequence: TGTGCCAGCAGCTTAGCAGGGGCAGGGGTTGGGTACGAGCAGTACTTC.

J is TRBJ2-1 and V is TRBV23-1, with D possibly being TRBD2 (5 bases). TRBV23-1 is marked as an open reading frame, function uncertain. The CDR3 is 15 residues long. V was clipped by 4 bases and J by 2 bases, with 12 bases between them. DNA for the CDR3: TGCGCCAGCAGTCGGACTCCTCGTCCCTACAATGAGCAGTTCTTC. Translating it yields CASSRTPRPYNEQFF.

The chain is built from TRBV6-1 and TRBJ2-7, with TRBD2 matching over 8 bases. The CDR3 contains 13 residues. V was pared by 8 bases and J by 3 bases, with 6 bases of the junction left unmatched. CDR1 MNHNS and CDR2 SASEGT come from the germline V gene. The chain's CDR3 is CASEGLVFYEQYF. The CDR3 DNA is TGTGCCAGCGAGGGACTAGTATTCTACGAGCAGTACTTC.

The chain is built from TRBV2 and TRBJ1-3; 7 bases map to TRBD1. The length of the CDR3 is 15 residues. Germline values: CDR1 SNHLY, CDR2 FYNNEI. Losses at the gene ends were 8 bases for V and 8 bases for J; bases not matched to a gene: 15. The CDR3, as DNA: TGTGCCAGCGAACTTAAAAACAGGGGTCCGCACACCATATATTTT. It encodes CASELKNRGPHTIYF.

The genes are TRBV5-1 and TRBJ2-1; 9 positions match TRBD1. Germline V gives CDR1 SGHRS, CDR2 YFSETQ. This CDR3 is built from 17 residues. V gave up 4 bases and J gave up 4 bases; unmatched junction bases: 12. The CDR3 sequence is CASSRLTGTGSYNEQFF. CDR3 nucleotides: TGCGCCAGCAGCCGCCTAACCGGGACAGGGAGTTACAATGAGCAGTTCTTC.

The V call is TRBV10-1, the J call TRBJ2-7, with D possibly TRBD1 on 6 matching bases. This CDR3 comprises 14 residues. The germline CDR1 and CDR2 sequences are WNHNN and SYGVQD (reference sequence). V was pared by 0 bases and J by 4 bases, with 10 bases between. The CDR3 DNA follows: TGCGCCAGCAGTGAGTCTGTCAGGGGTTACGAGCAGTACTTC. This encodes CASSESVRGYEQYF.

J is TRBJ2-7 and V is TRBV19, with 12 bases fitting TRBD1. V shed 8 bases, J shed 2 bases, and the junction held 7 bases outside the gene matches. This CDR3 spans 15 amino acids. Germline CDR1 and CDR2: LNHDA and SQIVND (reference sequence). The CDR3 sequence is CASQPGQGAPYEQYF. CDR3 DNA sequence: TGTGCCAGTCAGCCGGGACAGGGGGCCCCCTACGAGCAGTACTTC.

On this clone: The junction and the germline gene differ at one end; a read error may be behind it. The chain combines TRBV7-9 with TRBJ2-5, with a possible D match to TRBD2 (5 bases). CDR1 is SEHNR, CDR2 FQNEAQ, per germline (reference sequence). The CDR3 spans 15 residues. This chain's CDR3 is CSSTRGLTNQETQYF. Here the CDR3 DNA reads TGTTCCAGCACCCGCGGCCTGACTAACCAAGAGACCCAGTACTTC.

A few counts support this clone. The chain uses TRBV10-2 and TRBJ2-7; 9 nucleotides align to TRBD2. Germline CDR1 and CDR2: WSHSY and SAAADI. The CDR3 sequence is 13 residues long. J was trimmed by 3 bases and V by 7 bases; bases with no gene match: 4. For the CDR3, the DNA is TGCGCCAGCATTAGCGGGAGTAGCTACGAGCAGTACTTC. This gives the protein CASISGSSYEQYF.

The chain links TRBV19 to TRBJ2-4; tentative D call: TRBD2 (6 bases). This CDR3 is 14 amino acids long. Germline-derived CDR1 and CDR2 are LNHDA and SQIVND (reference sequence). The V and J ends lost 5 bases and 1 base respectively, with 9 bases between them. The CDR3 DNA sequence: TGTGCCAGTAGTGCGGGGTTGGCCAAAAACATTCAGTACTTC. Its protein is CASSAGLAKNIQYF.

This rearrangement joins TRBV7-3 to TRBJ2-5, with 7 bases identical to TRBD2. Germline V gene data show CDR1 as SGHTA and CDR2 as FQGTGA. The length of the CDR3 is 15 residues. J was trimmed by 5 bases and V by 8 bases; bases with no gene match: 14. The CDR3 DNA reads TGTGCCAGCGGGCCCTCTGGCGGGAGTGGGGAGACCCAGTACTTC. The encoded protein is CASGPSGGSGETQYF.

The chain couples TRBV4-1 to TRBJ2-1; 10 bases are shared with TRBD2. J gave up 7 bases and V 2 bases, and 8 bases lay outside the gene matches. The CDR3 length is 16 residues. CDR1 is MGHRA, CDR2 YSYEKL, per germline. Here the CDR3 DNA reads TGCGCCAGCAGCCAAAATCCTAGCGGGAGTCTGAATGAGCAGTTCTTC. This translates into CASSQNPSGSLNEQFF.

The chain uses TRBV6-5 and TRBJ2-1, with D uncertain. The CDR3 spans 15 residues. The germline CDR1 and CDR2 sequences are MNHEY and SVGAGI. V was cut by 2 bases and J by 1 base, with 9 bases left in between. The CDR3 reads CASSYGVTSYNEQFF. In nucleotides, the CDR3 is TGTGCCAGCAGTTACGGCGTGACTTCCTACAATGAGCAGTTCTTC.

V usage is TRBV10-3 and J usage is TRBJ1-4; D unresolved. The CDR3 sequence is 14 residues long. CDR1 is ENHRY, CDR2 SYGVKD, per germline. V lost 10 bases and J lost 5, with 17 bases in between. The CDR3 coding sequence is TGTGCCACCCAAGATAGGGAGGGAAATGAAAAACTGTTTTTT. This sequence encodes CATQDREGNEKLFF.

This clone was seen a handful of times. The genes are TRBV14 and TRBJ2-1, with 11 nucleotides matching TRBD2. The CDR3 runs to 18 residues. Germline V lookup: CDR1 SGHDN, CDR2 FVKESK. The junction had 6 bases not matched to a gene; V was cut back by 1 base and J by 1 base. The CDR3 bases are TGTGCCAGCAGCCAAGGGGCCAGACTAGCGGGGTCCTACAATGAGCAGTTCTTC. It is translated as CASSQGARLAGSYNEQFF. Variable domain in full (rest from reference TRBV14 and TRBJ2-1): EAGVTQFPSHSVIEKGQTVTLRCDPISGHDNLYWYRRVMGKEIKFLLHFVKESKQDESGMPNNRFLAERTGGTYSTLKVQPAELEDSGVYFCASSQGARLAGSYNEQFFGPGTRLTVL.

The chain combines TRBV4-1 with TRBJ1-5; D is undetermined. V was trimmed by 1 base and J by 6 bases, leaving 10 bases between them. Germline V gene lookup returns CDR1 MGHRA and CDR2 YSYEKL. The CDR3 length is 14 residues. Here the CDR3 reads CASSQVAGSQPQHF. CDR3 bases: TGCGCCAGCAGCCAAGTGGCGGGGAGTCAGCCCCAGCATTTT.

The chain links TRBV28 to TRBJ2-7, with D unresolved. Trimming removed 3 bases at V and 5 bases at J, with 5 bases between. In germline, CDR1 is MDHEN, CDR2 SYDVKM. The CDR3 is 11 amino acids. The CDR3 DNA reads TGTGCCAGCAGTTTTTTAAACGAGCAGTACTTC. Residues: CASSFLNEQYF.

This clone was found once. The CDR3 nucleotides are TGCGCCAGCAGCTCCCGGCGGGAGAACACTGAAGCTTTCTTT. The encoded protein is CASSSRRENTEAFF. This chain joins TRBV5-1 and TRBJ1-1; D ambiguous. Trimming pared 3 bases from V and 1 base from J, leaving 10 bases between. The CDR3 runs to 14 residues. Germline assignment: CDR1 SGHRS and CDR2 YFSETQ. The entire variable domain, with the rest obtained from reference TRBV5-1 and TRBJ1-1, is as follows: KAGVTQTPRYLIKTRGQQVTLSCSPISGHRSVSWYQQTPGQGLQFLFEYFSETQRNKGNFPGRFSGRQFSNSRSEMNVSTLELGDSALYLCASSSRRENTEAFFGQGTRLTVV.